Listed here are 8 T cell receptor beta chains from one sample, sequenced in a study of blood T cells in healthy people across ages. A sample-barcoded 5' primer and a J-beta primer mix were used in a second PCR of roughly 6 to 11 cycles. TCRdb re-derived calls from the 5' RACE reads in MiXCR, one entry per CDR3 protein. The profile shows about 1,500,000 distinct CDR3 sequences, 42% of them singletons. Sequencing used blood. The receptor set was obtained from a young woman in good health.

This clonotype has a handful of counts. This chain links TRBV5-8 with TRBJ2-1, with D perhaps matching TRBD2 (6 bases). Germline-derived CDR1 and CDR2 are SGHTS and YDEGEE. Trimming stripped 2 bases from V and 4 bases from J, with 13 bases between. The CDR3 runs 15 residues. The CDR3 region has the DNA TGTGCCAGCAGCTTTCGGGGGTCGGTATACAATGAGCAGTTCTTC. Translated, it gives CASSFRGSVYNEQFF. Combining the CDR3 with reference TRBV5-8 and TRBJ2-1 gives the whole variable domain EAGVTQSPTHLIKTRGQQATLRCSPISGHTSVYWYQQALGLGLQFLLWYDEGEERNRGNFPPRFSGRQFPNYSSELNVNALELEDSALYLCASSFRGSVYNEQFFGPGTRLTVL.

The CDR3 DNA reads TGTGCCAGCAGCCAACAGGCCAGAGGGGATTCACCCCTCCACTTT. Residues: CASSQQARGDSPLHF. The genes are TRBV3-1 and TRBJ1-6; D perhaps matches TRBD1 (5 bases). Between the trimmed V and J ends, which lost 2 bases and 8 bases, there was a span of 13 bases. Germline V gives CDR1 LGHDT, CDR2 YNNKEL (reference sequence). The CDR3 extends over 15 amino acids.

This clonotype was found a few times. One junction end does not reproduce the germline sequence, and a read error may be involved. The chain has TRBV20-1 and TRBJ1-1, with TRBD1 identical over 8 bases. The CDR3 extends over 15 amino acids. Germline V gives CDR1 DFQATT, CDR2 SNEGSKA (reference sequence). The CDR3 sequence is CRASPRQGTNTEAFF. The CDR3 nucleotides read TGCAGAGCTAGTCCCAGACAGGGGACGAACACTGAAGCTTTCTTT.

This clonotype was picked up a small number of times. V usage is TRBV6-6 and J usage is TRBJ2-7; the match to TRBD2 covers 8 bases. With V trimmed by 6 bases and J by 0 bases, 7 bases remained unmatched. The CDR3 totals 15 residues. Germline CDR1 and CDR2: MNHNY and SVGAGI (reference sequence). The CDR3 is CASSWREDISYEQYF. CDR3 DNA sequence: TGTGCCAGCAGCTGGCGGGAGGATATCTCCTACGAGCAGTACTTC.

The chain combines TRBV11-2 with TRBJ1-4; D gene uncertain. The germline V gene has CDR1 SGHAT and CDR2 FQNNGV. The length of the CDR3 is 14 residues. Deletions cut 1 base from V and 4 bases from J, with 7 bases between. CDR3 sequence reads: CASSLGNFNEKLFF. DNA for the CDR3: TGTGCCAGCAGCTTAGGCAACTTTAATGAAAAACTGTTTTTT.

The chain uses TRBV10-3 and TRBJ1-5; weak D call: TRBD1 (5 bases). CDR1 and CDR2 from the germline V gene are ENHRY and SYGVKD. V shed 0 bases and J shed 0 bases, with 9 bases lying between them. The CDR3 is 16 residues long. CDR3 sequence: CAISESAGNSNQPQHF. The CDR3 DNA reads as TGTGCCATCAGTGAGTCGGCAGGGAATAGCAATCAGCCCCAGCATTTT.

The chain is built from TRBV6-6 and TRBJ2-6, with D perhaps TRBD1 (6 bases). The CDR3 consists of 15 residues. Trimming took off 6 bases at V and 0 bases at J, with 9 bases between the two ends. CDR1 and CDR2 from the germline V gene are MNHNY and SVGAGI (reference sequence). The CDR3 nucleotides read TGTGCCAGCAGCCGGACAGACTCTGGGGCCAACGTCCTGACTTTC. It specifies CASSRTDSGANVLTF.

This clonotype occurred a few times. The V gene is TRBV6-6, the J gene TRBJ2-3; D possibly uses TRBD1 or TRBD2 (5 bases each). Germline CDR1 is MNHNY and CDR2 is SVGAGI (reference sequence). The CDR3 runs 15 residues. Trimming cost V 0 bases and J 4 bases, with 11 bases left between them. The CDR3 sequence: CASSYSGPLSDTQYF. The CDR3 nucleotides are TGTGCCAGCAGTTACTCGGGACCTCTTTCAGATACGCAGTATTTT.